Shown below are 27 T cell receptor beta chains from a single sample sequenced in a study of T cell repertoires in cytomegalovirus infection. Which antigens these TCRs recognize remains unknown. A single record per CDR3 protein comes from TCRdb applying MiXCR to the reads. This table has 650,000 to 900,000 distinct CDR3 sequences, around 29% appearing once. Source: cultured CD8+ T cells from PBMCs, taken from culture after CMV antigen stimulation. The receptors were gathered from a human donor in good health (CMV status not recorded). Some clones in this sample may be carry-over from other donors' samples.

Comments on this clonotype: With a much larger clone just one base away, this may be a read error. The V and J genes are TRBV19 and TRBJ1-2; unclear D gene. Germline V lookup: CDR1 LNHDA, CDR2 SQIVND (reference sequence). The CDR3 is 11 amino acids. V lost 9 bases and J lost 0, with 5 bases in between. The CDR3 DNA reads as TGTGCCAGCGCAGCTAACTATGGCTACACCTTC. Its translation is CASAANYGYTF. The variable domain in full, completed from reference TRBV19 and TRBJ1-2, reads DGGITQSPKYLFRKEGQNVTLSCEQNLNHDAMYWYRQDPGQGLRLIYYSQIVNDFQKGDIAEGYSVSREKKESFPLTVTSAQKNPTAFYLCASAANYGYTFGSGTRLTVV.

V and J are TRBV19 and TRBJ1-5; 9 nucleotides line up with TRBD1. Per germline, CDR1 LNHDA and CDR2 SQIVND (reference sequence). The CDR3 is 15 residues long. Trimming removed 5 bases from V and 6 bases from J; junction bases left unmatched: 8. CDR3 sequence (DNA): TGTGCCAGTAGTCCGATCCGGGACAGGGCTCAGCCCCAGCATTTT. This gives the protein CASSPIRDRAQPQHF. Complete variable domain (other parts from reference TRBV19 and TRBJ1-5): DGGITQSPKYLFRKEGQNVTLSCEQNLNHDAMYWYRQDPGQGLRLIYYSQIVNDFQKGDIAEGYSVSREKKESFPLTVTSAQKNPTAFYLCASSPIRDRAQPQHFGDGTRLSIL.

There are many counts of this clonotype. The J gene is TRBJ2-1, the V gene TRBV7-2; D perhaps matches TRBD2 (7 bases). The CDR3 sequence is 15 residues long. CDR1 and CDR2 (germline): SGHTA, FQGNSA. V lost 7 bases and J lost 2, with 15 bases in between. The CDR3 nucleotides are TGTGCCAGCACCTATCTCGGGGGGCCCTACAATGAGCAGTTCTTC. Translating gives CASTYLGGPYNEQFF. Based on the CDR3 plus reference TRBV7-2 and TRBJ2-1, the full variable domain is GAGVSQSPSNKVTEKGKDVELRCDPISGHTALYWYRQSLGQGLEFLIYFQGNSAPDKSGLPSDRFSAERTGGSVSTLTIQRTQQEDSAVYLCASTYLGGPYNEQFFGPGTRLTVL.

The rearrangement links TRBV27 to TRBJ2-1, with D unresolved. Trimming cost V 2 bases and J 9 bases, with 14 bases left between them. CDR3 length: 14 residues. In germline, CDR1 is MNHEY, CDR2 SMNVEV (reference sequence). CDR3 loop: CASSLLEPASEQFF. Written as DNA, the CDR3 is TGTGCCAGCAGTTTACTGGAACCTGCGAGTGAGCAGTTCTTC.

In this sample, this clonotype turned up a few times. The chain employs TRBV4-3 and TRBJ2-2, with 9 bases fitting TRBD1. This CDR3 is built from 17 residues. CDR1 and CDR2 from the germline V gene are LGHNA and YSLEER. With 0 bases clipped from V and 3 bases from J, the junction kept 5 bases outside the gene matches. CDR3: CASSQDGRTGDTGELFF. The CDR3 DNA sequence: TGCGCCAGCAGCCAAGATGGGAGGACAGGGGACACCGGGGAGCTGTTTTTT.

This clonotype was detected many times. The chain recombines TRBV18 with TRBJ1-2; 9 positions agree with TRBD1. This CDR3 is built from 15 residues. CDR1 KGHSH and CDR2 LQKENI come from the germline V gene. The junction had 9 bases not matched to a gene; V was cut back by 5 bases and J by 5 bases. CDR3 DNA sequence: TGTGCCAGCTCATCTTCGGGACAGGGCCTTTATGGCTACACCTTC. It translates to CASSSSGQGLYGYTF.

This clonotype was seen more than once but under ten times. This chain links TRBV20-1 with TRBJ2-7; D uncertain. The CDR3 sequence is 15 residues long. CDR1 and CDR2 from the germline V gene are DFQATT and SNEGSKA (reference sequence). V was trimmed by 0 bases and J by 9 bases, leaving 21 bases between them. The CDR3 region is CSARDPGYGVARQYV. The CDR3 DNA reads TGCAGTGCTAGAGATCCCGGATATGGGGTGGCTCGGCAGTACGTC.

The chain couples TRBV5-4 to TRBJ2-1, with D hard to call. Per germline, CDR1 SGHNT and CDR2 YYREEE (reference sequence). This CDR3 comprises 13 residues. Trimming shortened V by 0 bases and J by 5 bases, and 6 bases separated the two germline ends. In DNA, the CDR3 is TGTGCCAGCAGCTTGGCGCAGGACAATGAGCAGTTCTTC. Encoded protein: CASSLAQDNEQFF.

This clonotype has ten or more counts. The CDR3 is CASSPSDSPSRFF. The CDR3 nucleotides read TGTGCCAGCAGCCCGAGTGACAGCCCCAGTCGGTTCTTC. This sequence joins TRBV7-9 and TRBJ2-1; D might be TRBD1 (5 bases). The CDR3 sequence is 13 residues long. V shed 5 bases and J shed 15 bases, with 20 bases lying between them. Germline lookup yields CDR1 SEHNR and CDR2 FQNEAQ (reference sequence).

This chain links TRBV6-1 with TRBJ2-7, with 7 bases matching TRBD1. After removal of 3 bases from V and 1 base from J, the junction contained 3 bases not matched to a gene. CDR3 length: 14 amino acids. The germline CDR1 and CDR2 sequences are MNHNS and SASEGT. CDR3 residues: CASSDGTVSYEQYF. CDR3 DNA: TGTGCCAGCAGTGACGGGACAGTTTCCTACGAGCAGTACTTC.

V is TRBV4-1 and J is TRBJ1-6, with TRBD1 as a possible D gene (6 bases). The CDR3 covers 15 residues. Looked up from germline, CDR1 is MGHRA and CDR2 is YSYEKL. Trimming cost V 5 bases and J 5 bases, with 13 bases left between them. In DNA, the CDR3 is TGCGCCAGCAGCTCCCGGGACATCAATAATTCACCCCTCCACTTT. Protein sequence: CASSSRDINNSPLHF.

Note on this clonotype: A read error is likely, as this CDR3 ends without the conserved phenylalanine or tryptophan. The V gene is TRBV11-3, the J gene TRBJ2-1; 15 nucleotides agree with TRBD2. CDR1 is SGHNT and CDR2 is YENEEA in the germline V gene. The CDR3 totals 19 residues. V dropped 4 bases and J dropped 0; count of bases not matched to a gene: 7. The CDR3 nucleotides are TGTGCCAGCAGCTCCGGACTAGCGGGGGGGCCCAGCTCCTACAATGAGCAGTTCCTC. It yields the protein CASSSGLAGGPSSYNEQFL.

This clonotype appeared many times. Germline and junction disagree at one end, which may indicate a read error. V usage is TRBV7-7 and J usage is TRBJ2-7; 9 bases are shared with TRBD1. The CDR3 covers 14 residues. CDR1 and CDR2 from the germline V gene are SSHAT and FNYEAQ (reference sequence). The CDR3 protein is CASSPGTGTDEQYF. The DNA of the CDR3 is TGTGCTAGCAGCCCCGGGACAGGGACGGACGAGCAGTACTTC.

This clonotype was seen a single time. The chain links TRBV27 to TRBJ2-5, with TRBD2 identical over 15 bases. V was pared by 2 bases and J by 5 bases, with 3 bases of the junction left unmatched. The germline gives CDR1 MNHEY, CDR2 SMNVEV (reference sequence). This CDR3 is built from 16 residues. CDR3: CASSLGTSGGLETQYF. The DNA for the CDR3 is TGTGCCAGCAGTTTAGGGACTAGCGGGGGGTTGGAGACCCAGTACTTC.

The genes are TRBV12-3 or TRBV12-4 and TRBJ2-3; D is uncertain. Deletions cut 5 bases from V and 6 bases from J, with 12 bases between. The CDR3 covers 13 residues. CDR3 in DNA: TGTGCCAGCAGTCCTTCGACTTTGGATACGCAGTATTTT. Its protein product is CASSPSTLDTQYF.

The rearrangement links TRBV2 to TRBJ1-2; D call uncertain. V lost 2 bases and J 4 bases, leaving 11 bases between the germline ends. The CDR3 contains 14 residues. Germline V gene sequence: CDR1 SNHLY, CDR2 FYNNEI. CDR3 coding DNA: TGTGCCAGCAGTGAACTGACCCTTTTCTATGGCTACACCTTC. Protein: CASSELTLFYGYTF.

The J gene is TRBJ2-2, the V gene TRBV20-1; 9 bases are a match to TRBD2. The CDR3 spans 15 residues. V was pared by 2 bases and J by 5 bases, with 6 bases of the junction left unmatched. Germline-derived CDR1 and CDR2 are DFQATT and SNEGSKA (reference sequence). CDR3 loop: CSARLAGILTGELFF. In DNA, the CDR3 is TGCAGTGCTAGACTAGCGGGGATATTAACCGGGGAGCTGTTTTTT.

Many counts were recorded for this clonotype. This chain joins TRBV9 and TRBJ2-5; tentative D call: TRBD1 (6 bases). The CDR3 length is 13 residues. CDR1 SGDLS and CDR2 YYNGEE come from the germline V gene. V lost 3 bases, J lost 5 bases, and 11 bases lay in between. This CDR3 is CASSEQGRETQYF. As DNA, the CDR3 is TGTGCCAGCAGCGAACAGGGTCGGGAGACCCAGTACTTC.

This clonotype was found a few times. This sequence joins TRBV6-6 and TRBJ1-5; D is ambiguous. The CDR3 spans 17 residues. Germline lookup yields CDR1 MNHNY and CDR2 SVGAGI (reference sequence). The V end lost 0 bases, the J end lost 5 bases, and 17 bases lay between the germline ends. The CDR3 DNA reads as TGTGCCAGCAGTTACTCGAGCGGGCAAAACCTCGATCAGCCCCAGCATTTT. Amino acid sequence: CASSYSSGQNLDQPQHF.

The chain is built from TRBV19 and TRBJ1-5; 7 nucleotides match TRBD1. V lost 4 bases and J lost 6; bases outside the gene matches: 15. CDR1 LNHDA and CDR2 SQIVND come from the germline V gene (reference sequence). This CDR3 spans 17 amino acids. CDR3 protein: CASSTLQGLSSTQPQHF. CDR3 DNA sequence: TGTGCCAGTAGTACCTTACAGGGGTTAAGCTCCACTCAGCCCCAGCATTTT.

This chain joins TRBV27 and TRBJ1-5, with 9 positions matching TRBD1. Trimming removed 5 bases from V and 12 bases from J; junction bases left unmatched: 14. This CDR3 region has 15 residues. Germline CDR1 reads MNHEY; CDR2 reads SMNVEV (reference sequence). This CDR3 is CASSMGQGPYHHQHF. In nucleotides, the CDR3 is TGTGCCAGCAGTATGGGACAGGGACCTTATCATCACCAGCATTTT.

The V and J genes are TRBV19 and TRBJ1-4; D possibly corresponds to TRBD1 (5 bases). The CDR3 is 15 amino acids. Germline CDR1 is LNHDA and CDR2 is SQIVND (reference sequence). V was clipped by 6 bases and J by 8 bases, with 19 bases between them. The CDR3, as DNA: TGTGCCAGTAGCCCCGGACACCTGCAAGGGGAAAAACTGTTTTTT. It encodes CASSPGHLQGEKLFF.

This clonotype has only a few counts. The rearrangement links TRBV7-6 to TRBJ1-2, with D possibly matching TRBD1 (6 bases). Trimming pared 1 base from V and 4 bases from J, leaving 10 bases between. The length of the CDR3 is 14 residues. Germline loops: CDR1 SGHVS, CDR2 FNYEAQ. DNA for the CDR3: TGTGCCAGCAGCTTAGGGGGGCCGCTCTATGGCTACACCTTC. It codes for CASSLGGPLYGYTF.

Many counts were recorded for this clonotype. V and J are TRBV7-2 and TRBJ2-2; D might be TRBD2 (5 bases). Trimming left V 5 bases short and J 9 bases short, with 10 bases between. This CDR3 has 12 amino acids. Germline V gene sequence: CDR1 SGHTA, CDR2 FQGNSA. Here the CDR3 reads CASSPRGRELFF. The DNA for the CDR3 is TGTGCCAGCAGCCCCCGGGGAAGGGAGCTGTTTTTT.

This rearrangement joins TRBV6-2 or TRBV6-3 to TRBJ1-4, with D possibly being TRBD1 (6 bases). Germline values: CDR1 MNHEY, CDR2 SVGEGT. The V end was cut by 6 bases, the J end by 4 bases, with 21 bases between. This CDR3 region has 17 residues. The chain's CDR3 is CASSFLSTGRINEKLFF. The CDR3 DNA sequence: TGTGCCAGCAGCTTCCTGTCCACAGGGCGAATTAATGAAAAACTGTTTTTT.

The CDR3 sequence: CASNEDRTNYEQYV. In DNA form, the CDR3 reads TGTGCCAGCAACGAGGACAGAACTAACTACGAGCAGTACGTC. The V call is TRBV2, the J call TRBJ2-7, with a weak D call TRBD1 (6 bases). CDR3 length: 14 amino acids. Per the germline V gene, CDR1 is SNHLY and CDR2 is FYNNEI. The V and J ends lost 7 bases and 3 bases respectively, with 16 bases between them.

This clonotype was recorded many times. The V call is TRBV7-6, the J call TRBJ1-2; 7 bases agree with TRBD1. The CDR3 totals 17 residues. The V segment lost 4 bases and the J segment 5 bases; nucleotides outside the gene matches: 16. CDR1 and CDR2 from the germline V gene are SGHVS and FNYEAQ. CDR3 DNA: TGTGCCAGCAGCTCTAAACAGAGGGGGCAAGTTGGATATGGCTACACCTTC. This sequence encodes CASSSKQRGQVGYGYTF.